This T cell receptor (beta chain) was retrieved from a study of cytomegalovirus exposure and HLA in healthy donors. Trimming stripped 5 bases from V and 1 base from J, with 8 bases between. Germline assignment: CDR1 SGHTA and CDR2 FQGNSA. The CDR3 length is 13 residues. PCR was performed using 60 Vbeta and 13 Jbeta primers. Libraries were prepared by immunoSEQ multiplex PCR; TCRdb keeps only in-frame clonotypes and omits some of them. The sample has fewer than 250,000 clones, 65% to 80% seen once. On this clone: As yet, its antigen is unknown.

Overall study findings and caveats: In an earlier analysis, productive rearrangement rates for most beta V segments clustered near 87% or 30%. Presence/absence analyses assumed roughly uniform sequencing depth across donors, which may not hold.

Sequences were obtained from PBMCs. This receptor was obtained from a man aged 40-55 years in good health and CMV-seronegative. The chain couples TRBV7-2 to TRBJ1-1, with a possible D match to TRBD1 (5 bases). CDR3 residues: CASSNQGNTEAFF. In DNA form, the CDR3 reads TGTGCCAGCAGCAACCAGGGGAACACTGAAGCTTTCTTT. Full variable domain (remainder filled in from reference TRBV7-2 and TRBJ1-1): GAGVSQSPSNKVTEKGKDVELRCDPISGHTALYWYRQSLGQGLEFLIYFQGNSAPDKSGLPSDRFSAERTGGSVSTLTIQRTQQEDSAVYLCASSNQGNTEAFFGQGTRLTVV.